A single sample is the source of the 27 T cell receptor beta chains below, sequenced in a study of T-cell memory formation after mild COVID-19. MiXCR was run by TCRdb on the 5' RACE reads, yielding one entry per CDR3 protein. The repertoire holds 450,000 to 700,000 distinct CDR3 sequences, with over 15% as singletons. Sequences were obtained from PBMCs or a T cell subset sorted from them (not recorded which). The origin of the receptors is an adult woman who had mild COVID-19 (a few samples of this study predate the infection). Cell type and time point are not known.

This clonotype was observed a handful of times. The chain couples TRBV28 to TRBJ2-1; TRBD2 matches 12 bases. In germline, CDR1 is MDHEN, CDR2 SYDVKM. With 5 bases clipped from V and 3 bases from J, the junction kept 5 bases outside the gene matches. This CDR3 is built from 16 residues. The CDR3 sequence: CASSGGLAGFYNEQFF. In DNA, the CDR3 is TGTGCCAGCAGTGGAGGACTAGCGGGATTCTACAATGAGCAGTTCTTC. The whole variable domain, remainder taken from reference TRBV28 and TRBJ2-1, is DVKVTQSSRYLVKRTGEKVFLECVQDMDHENMFWYRQDPGLGLRLIYFSYDVKMKEKGDIPEGYSVSREKKERFSLILESASTNQTSMYLCASSGGLAGFYNEQFFGPGTRLTVL.

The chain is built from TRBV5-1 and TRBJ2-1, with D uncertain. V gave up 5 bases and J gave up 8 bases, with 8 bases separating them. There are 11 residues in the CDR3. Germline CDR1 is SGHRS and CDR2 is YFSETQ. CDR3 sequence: CASRLSYEQFF. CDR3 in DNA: TGCGCCAGCAGACTATCTTATGAGCAGTTCTTC.

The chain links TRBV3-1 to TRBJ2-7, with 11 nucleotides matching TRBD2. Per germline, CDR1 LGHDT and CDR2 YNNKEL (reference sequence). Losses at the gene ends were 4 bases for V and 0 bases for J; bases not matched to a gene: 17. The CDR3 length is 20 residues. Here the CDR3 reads CASSPRGGTSGVKSSYEQYF. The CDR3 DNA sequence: TGTGCCAGCAGCCCCCGTGGCGGGACTAGCGGCGTTAAGAGCTCCTACGAGCAGTACTTC.

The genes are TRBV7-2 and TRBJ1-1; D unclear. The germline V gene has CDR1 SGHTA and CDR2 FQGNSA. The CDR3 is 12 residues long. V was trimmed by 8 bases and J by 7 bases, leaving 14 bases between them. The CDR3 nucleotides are TGTGCCAGCGGGCCCGCCTATAGTGAAGCTTTCTTT. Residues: CASGPAYSEAFF.

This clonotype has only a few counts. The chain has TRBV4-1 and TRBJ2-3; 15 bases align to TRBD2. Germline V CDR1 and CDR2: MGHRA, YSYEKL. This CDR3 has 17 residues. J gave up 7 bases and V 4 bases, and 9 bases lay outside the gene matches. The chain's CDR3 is CASSRPGTSGRYNTQYF. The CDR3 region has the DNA TGCGCCAGCAGCCGGCCCGGGACTAGCGGGAGGTACAATACGCAGTATTTT.

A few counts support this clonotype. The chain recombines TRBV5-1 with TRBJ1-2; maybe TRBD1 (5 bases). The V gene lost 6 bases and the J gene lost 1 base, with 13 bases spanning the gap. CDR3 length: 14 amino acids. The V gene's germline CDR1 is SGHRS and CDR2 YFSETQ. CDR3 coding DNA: TGCGCCAGCAAAGGCCCCCAGGGTAACTATGGCTACACCTTC. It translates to CASKGPQGNYGYTF.

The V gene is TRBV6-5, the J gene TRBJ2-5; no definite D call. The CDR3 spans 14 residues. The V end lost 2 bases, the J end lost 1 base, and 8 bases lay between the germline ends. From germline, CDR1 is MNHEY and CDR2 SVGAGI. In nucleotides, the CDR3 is TGTGCCAGCAGTTACGTAGATTTCCAAGAGACCCAGTACTTC. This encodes CASSYVDFQETQYF.

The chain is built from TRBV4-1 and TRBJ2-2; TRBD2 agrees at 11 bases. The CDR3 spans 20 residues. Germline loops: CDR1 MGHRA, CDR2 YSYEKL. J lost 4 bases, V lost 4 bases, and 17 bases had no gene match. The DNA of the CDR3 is TGCGCCAGCAGCCCCCGATCTAGCGGGGGGACCGTTCCCCCCACCGGGGAGCTGTTTTTT. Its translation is CASSPRSSGGTVPPTGELFF.

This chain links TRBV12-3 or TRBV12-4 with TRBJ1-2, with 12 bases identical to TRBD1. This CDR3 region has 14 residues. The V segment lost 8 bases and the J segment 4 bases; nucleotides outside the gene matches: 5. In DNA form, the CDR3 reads TGTGCCAGCGCGGGACAGGGGGCCATCTATGGCTACACCTTC. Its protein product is CASAGQGAIYGYTF.

The CDR3 loop is CASIPLTGKGHEQYF. The CDR3 DNA follows: TGTGCCAGCATCCCTTTGACAGGGAAGGGCCACGAGCAGTACTTC. The gene calls are TRBV11-2 and TRBJ2-7, with TRBD1 matching 7 bases. The CDR3 covers 15 residues. After removal of 7 bases from V and 5 bases from J, the junction contained 14 bases not matched to a gene. CDR1 is SGHAT, CDR2 FQNNGV, per germline.

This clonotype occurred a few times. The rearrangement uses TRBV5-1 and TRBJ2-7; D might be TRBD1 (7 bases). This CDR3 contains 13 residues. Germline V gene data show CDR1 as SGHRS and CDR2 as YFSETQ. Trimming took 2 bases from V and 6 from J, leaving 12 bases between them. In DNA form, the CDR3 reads TGCGCCAGCAGCTTTGGAGGGGGCCGCGAGCAGTACTTC. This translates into CASSFGGGREQYF.

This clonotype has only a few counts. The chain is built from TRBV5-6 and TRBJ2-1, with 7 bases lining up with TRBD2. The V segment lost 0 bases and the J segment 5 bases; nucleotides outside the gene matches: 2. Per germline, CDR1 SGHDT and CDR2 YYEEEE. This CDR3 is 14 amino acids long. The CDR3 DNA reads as TGTGCCAGCAGCTTGGCTAGCGGTCACAATGAGCAGTTCTTC. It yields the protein CASSLASGHNEQFF. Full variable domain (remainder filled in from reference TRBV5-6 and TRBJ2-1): DAGVTQSPTHLIKTRGQQVTLRCSPKSGHDTVSWYQQALGQGPQFIFQYYEEEERQRGNFPDRFSGHQFPNYSSELNVNALLLGDSALYLCASSLASGHNEQFFGPGTRLTVL.

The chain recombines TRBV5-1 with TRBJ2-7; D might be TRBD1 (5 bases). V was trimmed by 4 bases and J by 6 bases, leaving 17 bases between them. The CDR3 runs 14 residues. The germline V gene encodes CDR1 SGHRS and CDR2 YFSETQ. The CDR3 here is CASSGVGARSEQYF. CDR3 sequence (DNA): TGCGCCAGCAGCGGGGTAGGGGCTCGCTCCGAGCAGTACTTC.

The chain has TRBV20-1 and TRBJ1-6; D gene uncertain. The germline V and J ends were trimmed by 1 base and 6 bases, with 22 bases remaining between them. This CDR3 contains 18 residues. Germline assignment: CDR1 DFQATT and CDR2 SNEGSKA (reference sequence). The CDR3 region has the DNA TGCAGTGCTAGAGTGGGATTGGCCGGCTCTTCGGGTAATTCACCCCTCCACTTT. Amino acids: CSARVGLAGSSGNSPLHF.

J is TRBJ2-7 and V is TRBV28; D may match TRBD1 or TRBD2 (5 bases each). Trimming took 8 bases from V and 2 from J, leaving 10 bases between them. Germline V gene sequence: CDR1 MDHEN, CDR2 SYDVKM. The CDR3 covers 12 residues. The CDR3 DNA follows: TGTGCCAGCCGGGACCGCGCCTACGAGCAGTACTTC. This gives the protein CASRDRAYEQYF.

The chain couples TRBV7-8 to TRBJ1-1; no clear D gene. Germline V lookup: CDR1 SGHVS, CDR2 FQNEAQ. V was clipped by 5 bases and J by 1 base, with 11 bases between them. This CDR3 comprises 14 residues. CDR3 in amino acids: CASSADRWNTEAFF. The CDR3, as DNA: TGTGCCAGCAGCGCAGACCGTTGGAACACTGAAGCTTTCTTT.

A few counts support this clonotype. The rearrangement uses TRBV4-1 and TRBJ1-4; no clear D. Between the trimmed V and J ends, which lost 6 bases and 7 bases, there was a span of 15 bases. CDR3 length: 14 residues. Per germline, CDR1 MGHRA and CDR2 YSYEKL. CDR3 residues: CASSPIPISEKLFF. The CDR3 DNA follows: TGCGCCAGCAGTCCGATTCCAATCTCTGAAAAACTGTTTTTT.

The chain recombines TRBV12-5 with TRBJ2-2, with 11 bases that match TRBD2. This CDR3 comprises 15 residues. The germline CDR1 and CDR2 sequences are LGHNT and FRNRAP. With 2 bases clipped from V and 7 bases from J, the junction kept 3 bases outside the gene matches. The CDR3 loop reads CASGLTSGGIGELFF. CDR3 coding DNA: TGTGCTAGTGGTTTGACTAGCGGGGGTATCGGGGAGCTGTTTTTT.

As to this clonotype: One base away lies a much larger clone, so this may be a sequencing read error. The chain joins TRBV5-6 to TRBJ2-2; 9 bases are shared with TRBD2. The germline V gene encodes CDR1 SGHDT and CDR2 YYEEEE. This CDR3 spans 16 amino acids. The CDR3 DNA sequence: TGTGCCATCAGCTTGGATGGGACTAGCAACACCGGGGAGCTGTTTTTT. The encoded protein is CAISLDGTSNTGELFF.

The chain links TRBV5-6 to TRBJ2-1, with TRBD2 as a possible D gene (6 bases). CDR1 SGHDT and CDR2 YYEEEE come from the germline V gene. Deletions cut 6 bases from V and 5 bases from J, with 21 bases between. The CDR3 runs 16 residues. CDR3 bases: TGTGCCAGCACCTTACGGGGGATTGACGGAAACAATGAGCAGTTCTTC. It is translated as CASTLRGIDGNNEQFF.

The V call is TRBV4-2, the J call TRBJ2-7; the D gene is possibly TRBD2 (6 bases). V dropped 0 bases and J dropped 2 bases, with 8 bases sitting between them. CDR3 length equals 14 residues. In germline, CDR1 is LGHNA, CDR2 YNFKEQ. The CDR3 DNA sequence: TGTGCCAGCAGCCAAGATGCGGGGACCTACGAGCAGTACTTC. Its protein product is CASSQDAGTYEQYF.

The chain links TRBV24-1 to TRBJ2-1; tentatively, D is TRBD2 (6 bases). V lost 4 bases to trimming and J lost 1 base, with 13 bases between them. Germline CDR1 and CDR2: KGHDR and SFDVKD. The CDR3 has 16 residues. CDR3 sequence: CATSDHQAGSYNEQFF. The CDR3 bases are TGTGCCACCAGTGACCATCAAGCGGGTTCCTACAATGAGCAGTTCTTC.

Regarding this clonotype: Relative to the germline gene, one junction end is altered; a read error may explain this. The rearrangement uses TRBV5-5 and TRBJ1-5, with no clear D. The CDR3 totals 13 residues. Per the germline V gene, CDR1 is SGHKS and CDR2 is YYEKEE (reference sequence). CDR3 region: CASSLNSYQPQHF. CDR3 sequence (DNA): TGTGCCAGCAGCTTGAATAGCTATCAGCCCCAGCATTTT.

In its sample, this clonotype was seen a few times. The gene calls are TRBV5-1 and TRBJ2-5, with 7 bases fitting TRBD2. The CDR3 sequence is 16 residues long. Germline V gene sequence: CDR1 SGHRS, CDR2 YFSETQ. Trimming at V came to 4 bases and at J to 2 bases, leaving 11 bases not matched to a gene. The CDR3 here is CASSRTGGTGQETQYF. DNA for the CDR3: TGCGCCAGCAGCAGAACGGGAGGAACGGGTCAAGAGACCCAGTACTTC.

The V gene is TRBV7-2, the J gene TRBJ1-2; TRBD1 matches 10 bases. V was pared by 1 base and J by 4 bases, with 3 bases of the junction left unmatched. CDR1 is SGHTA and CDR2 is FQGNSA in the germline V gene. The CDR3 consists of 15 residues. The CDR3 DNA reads TGTGCCAGCAGCTTAGGGACAGGGGGTTTCTATGGCTACACCTTC. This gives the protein CASSLGTGGFYGYTF.

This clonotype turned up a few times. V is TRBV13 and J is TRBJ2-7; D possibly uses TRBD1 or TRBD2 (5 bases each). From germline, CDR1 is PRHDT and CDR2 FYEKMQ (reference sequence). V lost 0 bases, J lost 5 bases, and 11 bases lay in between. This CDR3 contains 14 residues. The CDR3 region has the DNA TGTGCCAGCAGCTTAGGGGGGGACGGCAACGAGCAGTACTTC. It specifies CASSLGGDGNEQYF.

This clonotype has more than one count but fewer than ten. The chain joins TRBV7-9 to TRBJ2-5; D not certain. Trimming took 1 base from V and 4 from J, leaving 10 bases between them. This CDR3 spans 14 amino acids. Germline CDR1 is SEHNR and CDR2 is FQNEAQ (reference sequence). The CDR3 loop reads CASSLVLEGETQYF. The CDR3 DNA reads TGTGCCAGCAGCTTAGTTTTGGAAGGAGAGACCCAGTACTTC.